This TCR beta chain emerged from a study of T cell responses to AZD1222 COVID-19 vaccine. TCRdb's copy holds only in-frame clones and misses some; the assay was immunoSEQ multiplex PCR. Seen here are roughly 140,000 clones, 93% observed once, and the top ten hold 1.9%. A remark on this clone: The antigen is undetermined.

This CDR3 is 18 amino acids long. The V gene end was trimmed by 6 bases and the J gene end by 0 bases; junction bases not matched to a gene: 13. Germline-derived CDR1 and CDR2 are LNHDA and SQIVND (reference sequence). Study-wide findings and caveats: Repertoires were sampled only after the peak T cell response.

Sequences were derived from peripheral blood, sampled on day 0 of AZD1222 vaccination. The rearrangement links TRBV19 to TRBJ1-4, with 7 bases that match TRBD1. This clonotype originated in an adult in good health. The CDR3 protein is CASRRRTGLLATNEKLFF. DNA for the CDR3: TGTGCCAGTAGGAGACGGACAGGTCTACTCGCAACTAATGAAAAACTGTTTTTT.